This TCR beta chain emerged from a study of Tregs in tolerant kidney transplant recipients. Overall study results and limits: For some patients, primers changed over time, blocking nucleotide-level comparison. This study did not directly address biological reproducibility.

In the case of this clone: Its antigen is undetermined.

CD4+CD25+CD127- Tregs, CD4+CD25- non-Tregs, CD4 and CD8 cells were sorted. Sequencing used immunoSEQ multiplex PCR; TCRdb keeps in-frame clones, though not all of them. Its table lists roughly 48,000 clones. The sample consisted of CD4+ T cells from blood, taken before the transplant. This receptor was taken from a human donor who received a combined kidney and bone marrow transplant.

Partial CDR3 DNA: TGTGCCTGGGGACAGGGGGAAAAA. This encodes CAWGQGEK. The entire CDR3 is CAWGQGEKLFF. The chain combines TRBV30 with TRBJ1-4; 9 nucleotides agree with TRBD1. The read is 3 residues too short to cover the CDR3 end, so that end is filled in from the germline J gene. V was pared by 5 bases and J by 8 bases, with 0 bases of the junction left unmatched. Germline V lookup: CDR1 GTSNPN, CDR2 SVGIG (reference sequence). The CDR3 length is 11 residues. Together with reference TRBV30 and TRBJ1-4, the CDR3 gives the full variable domain: SQTIHQWPATLVQPVGSPLSLECTVEGTSNPNLYWYRQAAGRGLQLLFYSVGIGQISSEVPQNLSASRPQDRQFILSSKKLLLSDSGFYLCAWGQGEKLFFGSGTQLSVL.